The entry below describes one T cell receptor beta chain. There are a few counts of this clone. Its antigen is still unknown. It has no much larger one-base neighbor in the sample; base qualities were not kept. This record belongs to a study of T cell responses to AZD1222 COVID-19 vaccine (dated by TCRdb to about 2021). Broadly, across the study: AZD1222 recipients whose second dose came at about 4 weeks and those whose second dose came at about 12 weeks were combined into one group, since spike-specific TCR depth and breadth did not differ between the two schedules. Trial participants were enrolled by age into subgroups of 18-55, 56-69 and 70-plus years, and roughly 160, 29 and 62 TCR-sequenced participants, respectively, were included in these subgroups. A total of 233 trial participants underwent TCR sequencing, of whom around 200 received two doses of AZD1222 and roughly 25 received two doses of the MenACWY control vaccine.

The time point tag for this specimen amounts to: baseline before first vaccination. Vaccinee samples were obtained from the UK trials COV001 and COV002, which included a single-blind randomized controlled phase 2/3 trial of AZD1222 (ChAdOx1 nCoV-19) in healthy adults. Trial participant PBMC samples were collected at day 0 and day 28 after the second dose for TCRbeta chain sequencing. The CDR3 regions of human TCRbeta chains were analyzed by immunosequencing. The study's own analysis went as follows. Repertoire TCRs were matched against a reference library of SARS-CoV-2-specific TCRs generated with the MIRA antigen-specificity platform. Breadth was defined as the fraction of unique TCRs that were SARS-CoV-2-associated, and depth was defined as the fraction of total T cells that were SARS-CoV-2-associated. Each spike-specific TCR was assigned to its reactive spike region and to a CD4 or CD8 class using the MIRA data. Log10-transformed breadth and depth values were compared by one-way ANOVA with Sidak's multiple comparisons tests. TCRdb re-hosts the immuneACCESS table, in-frame sequences only. Its copies lack some clones; in the studies checked, an unresolved V gene accounts for under half of them, and the cause for the rest is not known. V and J calls and clone size are given by that table; D and trimming were obtained from the DNA. In all, the sample holds 140,000 to 150,000 clones, and around 88% of those were seen once. The top ten clones comprise over 13% of the sample.

Findings and caveats that apply to the study as a whole: Because no day 14 peak-response samples were available, repertoires were characterized only after the peak T cell response. Participants were mostly white British and included more females than males, and it was suggested by the authors that clonal diversity may have been underestimated. Reportedly, almost half of the unique spike-specific TCRs recognized epitopes lying outside the regions that are mutated in the B.1.351 and B.1.1.7 variants. Spike-specific TCR breadth and depth rose significantly after two AZD1222 doses compared with day 0 and with MenACWY recipients. Conclusions about previously exposed vaccinees are limited, since just 6 or 7 AZD1222 recipients were seropositive for SARS-CoV-2 at baseline. The 56-69-year group was small, and its depth increase did not reach significance, likely because of low power. The whole spike protein was spanned by vaccine-associated CD4 TCRs, and dominant responses were seen in regions 160-218 and 743-854.

From its cysteine to its phenylalanine, the CDR3 spans 14 amino acids. Here the CDR3 DNA is all that survives: 42 bases in frame from base 1. The germline V gene yields SGHTA for CDR1 and FQGNSA for CDR2. The germline ends are 14 bases apart after V is trimmed by 8 bases and J by 0 bases. The sample consisted of peripheral blood, taken on day 0 of AZD1222 vaccination. This sequence uses TRBV7-2 and TRBJ2-7; the D gene is perhaps TRBD2, on 6 matching bases. The clonotype comes from an adult in good health. The DNA sequence is TGTGCCAGCCGCCAAGGCGGGGACTCCTACGAGCAGTACTTC. Translated, this gives CASRQGGDSYEQYF.